The rows below give T cell receptor beta chains drawn from one sample of a study of blood T cell repertoires in COVID-19. Measured with immunoSEQ multiplex PCR; TCRdb has only the in-frame clones, and not every one. Among over 25,000 clones listed, around 90% were seen once. The sequencing sample was made of peripheral blood. The receptor set was obtained from a human donor in a cohort sampled during active COVID-19. Both conserved end residues are part of each CDR3. D genes are given only for firm matches. Only part of the rows carry a size: once, few, many, or a class if the clone is expanded.

>TRBJ1-4|.|TRBV4-1|TRBD1
TGCGCCAGCAGCCAAGGAGAGACAGGGACTAATGAAAAACTGTTTTTT
CASSQGETGTNEKLFF
>TRBJ2-2|.|TRBV7-2|TRBD2
TGTGCCAGCAGCTTGGAACTAGCGGGGAACACCGGGGAGCTGTTTTTT
CASSLELAGNTGELFF
>TRBJ1-2|.|TRBV19|.
TGTGCCAGTAGTATAGATAGACGGCGGGGCTACACCTTC
CASSIDRRRGYTF
>TRBJ2-1|.|TRBV9|TRBD1
TGTGCCAGCAACTGGGCCGGACAGGGGAGAGATGAGCAGTTCTTC
CASNWAGQGRDEQFF
>TRBJ1-6|.|TRBV4-2|.
TGTGCCAGCACCCCTAGCGCAGTCGATAATTCACCCCTCCACTTT
CASTPSAVDNSPLHF
>TRBJ2-2|few|TRBV5-4|TRBD1
TGTGCCAGCAGCCGGGACAGTCATAATACCGGGGAGCTGTTTTTT
CASSRDSHNTGELFF
>TRBJ1-1|few|TRBV2|.
TGTGCCAGCAGTGAGGGACCAGGAGGGAAGAACACTGAAGCTTTCTTT
CASSEGPGGKNTEAFF
>TRBJ2-3|.|TRBV6-1|.
TGTGCCAGCAGTGAAGTAGGGGGAAGCACAGATACGCAGTATTTT
CASSEVGGSTDTQYF
>TRBJ1-1|.|TRBV3-1/TRBV3-2|.
TGTGCCAGCAGCCACGCTAGAGGGGGGGACACTGAAGCTTTCTTT
CASSHARGGDTEAFF
>TRBJ1-1|.|TRBV18|.
TGTGCCAGCTCACCGGGTGGGGGCGCGGACACTGAAGCTTTCTTT
CASSPGGGADTEAFF
>TRBJ2-5|.|TRBV11-2|TRBD2
TGTGCCAGCAGGCCCGGGACTAGGTTTGGGGGGCCTAATGTTACCCAGTACTTC
CASRPGTRFGGPNVTQYF
>TRBJ2-3|.|TRBV7-2|.
TGTGCCAGCAGCTTACAACTCGACAAGCGGGATACGCAGTATTTT
CASSLQLDKRDTQYF
>TRBJ1-3|.|TRBV19|.
TGTGCCAGTCATAATAGGCCGAGGAGAGGAAACACCATATATTTT
CASHNRPRRGNTIYF
>TRBJ2-7|.|TRBV3-1/TRBV3-2|TRBD2
TGTGCCAGCAGCCCTAGCGGGGGGATCTACGAGCAGTACTTC
CASSPSGGIYEQYF
>TRBJ2-7|.|TRBV5-6|TRBD1
TGTGCCAGCAGCCACCGGGACAGGGGGCCTCAGTACTTC
CASSHRDRGPQYF
>TRBJ1-2|.|TRBV11-3|.
TGTGCCAGCAGCTCGGGAGACATGTTAGTCAGAAGCTATGGCTACACCTTC
CASSSGDMLVRSYGYTF
>TRBJ2-7|once|TRBV5-1|TRBD2
TGCGCCAGCAGCCCCTTGGCGGGGGGTGCCTACGAGCAGTACTTC
CASSPLAGGAYEQYF
>TRBJ2-1|.|TRBV4-1|TRBD1
TGCGCCAGCAGCCCGGACAGGGTTCCCAATGAGCAGTTCTTC
CASSPDRVPNEQFF
>TRBJ1-5|.|TRBV6-2/TRBV6-3|.
TGTGCCAGCAATTACCGGGGATATCAGCCCCAGCATTTT
CASNYRGYQPQHF
>TRBJ1-5|.|TRBV18|.
TGTGCCAGCTCACCCGGGGTTTTTAGCAATCAGCCCCAGCATTTT
CASSPGVFSNQPQHF
>TRBJ2-7|.|TRBV7-2|TRBD2
TGTGCCAGCAGCTTATTACGGACTAGCGGGGGGGGGACCTTC
CASSLLRTSGGGTF
>TRBJ2-5|.|TRBV7-9|.
TGTGCCAGCAGCTTGGATGAGGGAGAGACCCAGTACTTC
CASSLDEGETQYF
>TRBJ2-1|.|TRBV5-4|.
TGTGCCAGCAGCTTGGCGAGGGGGACGTCCTACAATGAGCAGTTCTTC
CASSLARGTSYNEQFF
>TRBJ2-7|.|TRBV19|.
TGTGCCAGTAGTGGAGCGGCCTCCTACGAGCAGTACTTC
CASSGAASYEQYF
>TRBJ1-3|.|TRBV27|.
TGTGCCAGCAGTTCAAATACAGGCCCTAAATCTGGAAACACCATATATTTT
CASSSNTGPKSGNTIYF
>TRBJ2-5|once|TRBV19|TRBD1
TGTGCCAGTAGTCCGGGACAGGTCCAAGAGACCCAGTACTTC
CASSPGQVQETQYF
>TRBJ2-5|.|TRBV27|TRBD2
TGTGCCAGCAGTGACTACCCGCGGGGGGTTCAAGAGACCCAGTACTTC
CASSDYPRGVQETQYF
>TRBJ2-5|.|TRBV7-2|TRBD2
TGTGCCAGCAGCCTCGGGGGGGCCTATGAGACCCAGTACTTC
CASSLGGAYETQYF
>TRBJ2-1|few|TRBV19|TRBD2
TGTGCCAGTAGTCCCTCCGGAGCTAGCGGCTCTGAGCAGTTCTTC
CASSPSGASGSEQFF
>TRBJ1-4|.|TRBV6-6|.
TGTGCCAGCAGTCCGGGTCTTCGACTAGGAACTAATGAAAAACTGTTTTTT
CASSPGLRLGTNEKLFF
>TRBJ2-5|.|TRBV10-3|TRBD2
TGTGCCATCAGTGCCTCCCCGGGACTAGCGGGGGGCAACGGGATAGGGACCCAGTACTTC
CAISASPGLAGGNGIGTQYF
>TRBJ1-1|.|TRBV4-1|.
TGCGCCAGCAGTCGACAGGTGGAGAGATTTAGTGAAGCTTTCTTT
CASSRQVERFSEAFF
>TRBJ2-3|.|TRBV3-1/TRBV3-2|.
TGTGCCAGCGTGGCCCGGGGCACAGATACGCAGTATTTT
CASVARGTDTQYF
>TRBJ2-6|.|TRBV18|TRBD1
TGTGCCAGCTCACCAACACAGGGGGCGCGTGGGGCCAACGTCCTGACTTTC
CASSPTQGARGANVLTF
>TRBJ2-3|.|TRBV6-6|.
TGTGCCAGCAGTTCAGGGGCAGATACGCAGTATTTT
CASSSGADTQYF
>TRBJ2-3|.|TRBV5-4|TRBD2
TGTGCCAGCAGCTTGAGGGCCCGGGGGGGTCCGGATACGCAGTATTTT
CASSLRARGGPDTQYF
>TRBJ2-1|.|TRBV5-1|.
TGCGCCACGGGGACTGTTCCAAGCTCCTACAATGAGCAGTTCTTC
CATGTVPSSYNEQFF
>TRBJ2-5|.|TRBV7-2|.
TGTGCCAGCAGCTTAAGGCTAGCCTCCTGGGAGACCCAGTACTTC
CASSLRLASWETQYF
>TRBJ2-7|.|TRBV5-6|TRBD1
TGTGCCAGCAGCTTGACAGGGGGCAACTACGAGCAGTACTTC
CASSLTGGNYEQYF
>TRBJ1-2|.|TRBV29-1|TRBD1
TGCAGCGTCCCTACCGACCCGACAGGGCCCTATGGCTACACCTTC
CSVPTDPTGPYGYTF
>TRBJ1-5|.|TRBV28|.
TGTGCCAGCAGGAGGGAATCAGGCGGACTGCAGCCCCAGCATTTT
CASRRESGGLQPQHF
>TRBJ1-1|.|TRBV7-8|.
TGTGCCACCGCAGGGTCCTTAATGAACACTGAAGCTTTCTTT
CATAGSLMNTEAFF
>TRBJ1-2|.|TRBV9|.
TGTGCCAGCAGCGAGGGGCGCGGCTATGGCTACACCTTC
CASSEGRGYGYTF
>TRBJ2-2|.|TRBV10-3|TRBD1
TGTGCCATCAGTGAGCCGGGACAGGGGAACACCGGGGAGCTGTTTTTT
CAISEPGQGNTGELFF
>TRBJ2-7|few|TRBV5-4|.
TGTGCCAGCAGCTTGACGGCGGGGCATACCTACGAGCAGTACTTC
CASSLTAGHTYEQYF
>TRBJ2-5|.|TRBV7-2|.
TGTGCCAGCAGCCCCCCGGGACAAGAGACCCAGTACTTC
CASSPPGQETQYF
>TRBJ2-7|.|TRBV9|TRBD1
TGTGCCAGCAGCGCAGAGGACAGGGGGCCCTACGAGCAGTACTTC
CASSAEDRGPYEQYF
>TRBJ1-3|.|TRBV30|TRBD1
TGTGCCTGGAACCGGGACAGGGGAAACACCATATATTTT
CAWNRDRGNTIYF
>TRBJ2-1|.|TRBV19|TRBD2
TGTGCCAGTACCTCCAGAGCGGGGGGTCGCGATGAGCAGTTCTTC
CASTSRAGGRDEQFF
>TRBJ1-1|.|TRBV4-1|.
TGCGCCAGCAGCCAAGTTTTGTCCAGGGTATCCACTGAAGCTTTCTTT
CASSQVLSRVSTEAFF
>TRBJ2-2|.|TRBV5-6|.
TGTGCCAGCAGCTTGGTCAGCGGGGAGCTGTTTTTT
CASSLVSGELFF
>TRBJ2-5|.|TRBV28|.
TGTGCCAGCAGTTTCCGAGGAGAGACCCAGTACTTC
CASSFRGETQYF
>TRBJ2-2|.|TRBV2|.
TGTGCCAGCAGTGTGTACAGGGACCCCGGGGAGCTGTTTTTT
CASSVYRDPGELFF
>TRBJ2-1|.|TRBV5-4|.
TGTGCCAGCAGCTTGGGGCAGACCTACAATGAGCAGTTCTTC
CASSLGQTYNEQFF
>TRBJ1-5|.|TRBV10-3|.
TGTGCCATCAGTGAGAGCAGGAATAGCAATCAGCCCCAGCATTTT
CAISESRNSNQPQHF